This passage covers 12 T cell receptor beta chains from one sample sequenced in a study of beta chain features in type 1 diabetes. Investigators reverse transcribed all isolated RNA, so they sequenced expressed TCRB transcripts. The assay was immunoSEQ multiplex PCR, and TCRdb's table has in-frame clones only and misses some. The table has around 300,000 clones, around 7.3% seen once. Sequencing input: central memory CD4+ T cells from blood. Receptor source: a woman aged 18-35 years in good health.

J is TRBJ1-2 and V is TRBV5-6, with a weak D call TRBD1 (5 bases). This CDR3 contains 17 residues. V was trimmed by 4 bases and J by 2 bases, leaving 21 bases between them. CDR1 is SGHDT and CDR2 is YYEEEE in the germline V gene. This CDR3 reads CASSALGVRGRNYGYTF. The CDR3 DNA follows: TGTGCCAGCAGCGCCCTAGGCGTTAGGGGACGGAACTATGGCTACACCTTC. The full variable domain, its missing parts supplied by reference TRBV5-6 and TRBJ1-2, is DAGVTQSPTHLIKTRGQQVTLRCSPKSGHDTVSWYQQALGQGPQFIFQYYEEEERQRGNFPDRFSGHQFPNYSSELNVNALLLGDSALYLCASSALGVRGRNYGYTFGSGTRLTVV.

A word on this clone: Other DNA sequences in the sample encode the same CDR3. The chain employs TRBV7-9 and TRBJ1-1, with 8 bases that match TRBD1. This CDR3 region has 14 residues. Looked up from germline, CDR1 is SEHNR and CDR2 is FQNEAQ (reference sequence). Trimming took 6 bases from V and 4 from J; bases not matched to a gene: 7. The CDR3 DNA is TGTGCCAGCAGGCCAACAGGGGGGGTCACTGAAGCTTTCTTT. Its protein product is CASRPTGGVTEAFF.

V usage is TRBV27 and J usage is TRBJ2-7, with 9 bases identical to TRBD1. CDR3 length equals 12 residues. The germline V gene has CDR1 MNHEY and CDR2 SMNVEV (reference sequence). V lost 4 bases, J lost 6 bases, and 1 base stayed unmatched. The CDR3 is CASSWTGAEQYF. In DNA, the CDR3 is TGTGCCAGCAGTTGGACAGGGGCCGAGCAGTACTTC.

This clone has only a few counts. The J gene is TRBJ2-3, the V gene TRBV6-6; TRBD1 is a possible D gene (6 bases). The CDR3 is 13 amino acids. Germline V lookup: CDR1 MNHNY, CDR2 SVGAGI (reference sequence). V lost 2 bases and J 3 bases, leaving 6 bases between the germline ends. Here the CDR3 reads CASSYGQTDTQYF. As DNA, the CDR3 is TGTGCCAGCAGTTACGGACAGACAGATACGCAGTATTTT.

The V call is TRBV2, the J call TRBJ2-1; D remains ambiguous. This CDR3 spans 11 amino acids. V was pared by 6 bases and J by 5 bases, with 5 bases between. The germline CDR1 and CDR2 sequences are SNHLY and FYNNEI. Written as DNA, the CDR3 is TGTGCCAGCAGGTACCACAATGAGCAGTTCTTC. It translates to CASRYHNEQFF.

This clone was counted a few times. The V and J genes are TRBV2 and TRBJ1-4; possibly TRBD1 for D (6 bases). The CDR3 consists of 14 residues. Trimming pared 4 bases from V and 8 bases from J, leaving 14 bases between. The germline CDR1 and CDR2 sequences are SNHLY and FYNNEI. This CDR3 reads CASSAWGAREKLFF. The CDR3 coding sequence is TGTGCCAGCAGTGCTTGGGGGGCGCGAGAAAAACTGTTTTTT.

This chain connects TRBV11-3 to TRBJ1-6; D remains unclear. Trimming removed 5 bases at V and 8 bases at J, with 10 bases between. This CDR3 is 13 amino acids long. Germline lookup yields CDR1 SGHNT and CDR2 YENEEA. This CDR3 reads CASSRKWDSPLHF. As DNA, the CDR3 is TGTGCCAGCAGCCGGAAATGGGATTCACCCCTCCACTTT.

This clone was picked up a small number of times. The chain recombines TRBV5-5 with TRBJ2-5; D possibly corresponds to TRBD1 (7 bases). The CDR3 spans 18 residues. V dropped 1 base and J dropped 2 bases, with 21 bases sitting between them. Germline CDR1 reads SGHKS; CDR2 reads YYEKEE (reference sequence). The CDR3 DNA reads TGTGCCAGCAGCTTGATCCCCCCGGGGCAGGGGGGTCAAGAGACCCAGTACTTC. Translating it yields CASSLIPPGQGGQETQYF.

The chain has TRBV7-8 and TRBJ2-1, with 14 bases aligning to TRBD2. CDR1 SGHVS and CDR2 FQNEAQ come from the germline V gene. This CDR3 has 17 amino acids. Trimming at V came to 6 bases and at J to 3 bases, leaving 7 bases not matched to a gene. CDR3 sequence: CASSLTSGRAGYNEQFF. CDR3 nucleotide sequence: TGTGCCAGCAGTTTGACTAGCGGGAGGGCGGGCTACAATGAGCAGTTCTTC.

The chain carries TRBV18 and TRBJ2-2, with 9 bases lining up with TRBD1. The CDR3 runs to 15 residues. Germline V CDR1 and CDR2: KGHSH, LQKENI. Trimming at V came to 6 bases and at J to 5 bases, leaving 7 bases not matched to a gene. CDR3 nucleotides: TGTGCCAGCTCGGGACAGGGAGACGCTACCGGGGAGCTGTTTTTT. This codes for CASSGQGDATGELFF. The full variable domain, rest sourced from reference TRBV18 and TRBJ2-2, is NAGVMQNPRHLVRRRGQEARLRCSPMKGHSHVYWYRQLPEEGLKFMVYLQKENIIDESGMPKERFSAEFPKEGPSILRIQQVVRGDSAAYFCASSGQGDATGELFFGEGSRLTVL.

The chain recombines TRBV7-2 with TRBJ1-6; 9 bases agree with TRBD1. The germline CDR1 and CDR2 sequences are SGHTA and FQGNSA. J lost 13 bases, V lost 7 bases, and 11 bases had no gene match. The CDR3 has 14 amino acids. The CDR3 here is CASTDLGQGSPLHF. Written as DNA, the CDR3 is TGTGCCAGCACCGACTTGGGACAGGGTTCCCCCCTCCACTTT. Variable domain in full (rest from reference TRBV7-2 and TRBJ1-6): GAGVSQSPSNKVTEKGKDVELRCDPISGHTALYWYRQSLGQGLEFLIYFQGNSAPDKSGLPSDRFSAERTGGSVSTLTIQRTQQEDSAVYLCASTDLGQGSPLHFGNGTRLTVT.

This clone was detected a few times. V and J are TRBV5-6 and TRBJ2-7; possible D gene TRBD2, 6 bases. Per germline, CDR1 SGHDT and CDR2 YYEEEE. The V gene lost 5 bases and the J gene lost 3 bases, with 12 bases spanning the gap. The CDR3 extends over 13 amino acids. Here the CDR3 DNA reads TGTGCCAGCAGTTCTCTGCGGGACTACGAGCAGTACTTC. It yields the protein CASSSLRDYEQYF.